This T cell receptor (beta chain) is drawn from a study of T cell responses to AZD1222 COVID-19 vaccine (TCRdb year 2021). Describing the broader study: Because spike-specific TCR depth and breadth did not differ between the two schedules, AZD1222 recipients who got a second dose at roughly 4 weeks were pooled with those who got a second dose at roughly 12 weeks. Trial participants were enrolled by age into subgroups of 18-55, 56-69 and 70-plus years, and 148, 28 and 57 TCR-sequenced participants, respectively, were included in these subgroups. TCR sequencing covered fewer than 250 trial participants: approximately 200 given two doses of AZD1222 and about 26 given two doses of MenACWY control vaccine.

General study outcomes and caveats: Conclusions about previously exposed vaccinees are limited because only a handful of AZD1222 recipients were SARS-CoV-2 seropositive at baseline. A significant rise in spike-specific TCR breadth and depth was observed after two AZD1222 doses relative to day 0 and relative to MenACWY recipients. Because no day 14 peak-response samples were available, repertoires were characterized only after the peak T cell response. CD4 TCRs associated with the vaccine covered the entire spike protein, and the dominant responses were in regions 160-218 and 743-854. Most participants were white British and females outnumbered males, and the authors suggested that clonal diversity may have been underestimated. In the small 56-69-year group, the increase in depth fell short of significance, most likely because of low power. Nearly half of unique spike-specific TCRs reportedly recognized epitopes outside regions mutated in the B.1.351 and B.1.1.7 variants.

In regard to this clone: This clone's antigen is unknown. The record has no base qualities; no much larger clone is one base away.

The CDR3 regions of human TCRbeta chains were analyzed by immunosequencing. As for the original processing: TCRs in the repertoires were compared against a reference library of SARS-CoV-2-specific TCRs that had been generated with the MIRA antigen-specificity platform. Breadth was defined as the fraction of unique TCRs that were SARS-CoV-2-associated, and depth was defined as the fraction of total T cells that were SARS-CoV-2-associated. Using the MIRA data, each spike-specific TCR was assigned both to the spike region to which the TCR was reactive and to a CD4 or CD8 class. Log10-transformed breadth and depth values were compared by one-way ANOVA with Sidak's multiple comparisons tests. The immuneACCESS repertoire file appears here via TCRdb, limited to in-frame rearrangements. These files lack a portion of the clones; in checked studies, under half of the deficit traces to unresolved V genes, and the cause of the others is not known. V, J and clone size are those of that table, while D and trimming were read from the DNA. The sample table shows around 160,000 clones, and roughly nine tenths are seen once. The ten largest clones add up to roughly 4.7% of the sample.

This specimen's time point label, per the study, means: baseline before first vaccination. Samples from vaccinated people were obtained from the UK trials COV001 and COV002, which included a single-blind randomized controlled phase 2/3 trial of AZD1222 (ChAdOx1 nCoV-19) in healthy adults. For TCRbeta chain sequencing, PBMC samples from trial participants were taken at day 0 and at day 28 after the second dose. This specimen consisted of peripheral blood, obtained on day 0 of AZD1222 vaccination. The origin of this receptor is an adult in good health.

The DNA is TGTGCCAGTAGAGCAGCTGAGACAGGGACTAATGAAAAACTGTTTTTT. Translation gives CASRAAETGTNEKLFF. The rearranged segments are TRBV19 and TRBJ1-4; 7 bases in the junction line up with TRBD1. After removal of 6 bases from V and 2 bases from J, the junction retains 9 bases not matched to a gene. Based on the germline V gene (reference sequence), the CDR1 and CDR2 sequences are LNHDA and SQIVND. Spanning cysteine to phenylalanine, the CDR3 consists of 16 amino acids. Of the read, only the CDR3 DNA is kept; its 48 bases are in frame from base 1.